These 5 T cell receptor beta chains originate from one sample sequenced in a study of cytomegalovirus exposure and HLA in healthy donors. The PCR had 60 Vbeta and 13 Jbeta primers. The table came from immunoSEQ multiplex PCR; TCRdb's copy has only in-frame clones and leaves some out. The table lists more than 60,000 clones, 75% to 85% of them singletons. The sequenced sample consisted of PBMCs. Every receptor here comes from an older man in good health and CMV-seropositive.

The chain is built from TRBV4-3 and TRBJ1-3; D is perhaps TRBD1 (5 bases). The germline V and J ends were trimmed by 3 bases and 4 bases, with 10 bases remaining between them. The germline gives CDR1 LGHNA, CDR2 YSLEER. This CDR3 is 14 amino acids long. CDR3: CASSQQGVGNTIYF. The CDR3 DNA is TGCGCCAGCAGCCAGCAAGGGGTAGGAAACACCATATATTTT.

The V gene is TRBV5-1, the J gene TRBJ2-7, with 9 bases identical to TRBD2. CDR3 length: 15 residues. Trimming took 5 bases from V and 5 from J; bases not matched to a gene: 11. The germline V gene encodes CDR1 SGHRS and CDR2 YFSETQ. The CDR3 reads CASRPAVAGADEQYF. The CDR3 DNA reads TGCGCCAGCAGGCCTGCAGTAGCGGGAGCCGACGAGCAGTACTTC. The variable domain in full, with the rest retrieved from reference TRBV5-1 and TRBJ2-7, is KAGVTQTPRYLIKTRGQQVTLSCSPISGHRSVSWYQQTPGQGLQFLFEYFSETQRNKGNFPGRFSGRQFSNSRSEMNVSTLELGDSALYLCASRPAVAGADEQYFGPGTRLTVT.

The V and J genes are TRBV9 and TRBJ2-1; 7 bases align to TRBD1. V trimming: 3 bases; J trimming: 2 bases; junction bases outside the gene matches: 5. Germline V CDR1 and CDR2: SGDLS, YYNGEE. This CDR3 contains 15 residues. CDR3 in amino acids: CASSADRSTYNEQFF. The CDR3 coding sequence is TGTGCCAGCAGCGCGGACAGGAGCACCTACAATGAGCAGTTCTTC.

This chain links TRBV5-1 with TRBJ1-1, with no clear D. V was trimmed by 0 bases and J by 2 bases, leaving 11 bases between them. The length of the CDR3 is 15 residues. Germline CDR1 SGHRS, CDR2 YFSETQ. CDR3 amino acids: CASSLAIEGNTEAFF. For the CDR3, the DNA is TGCGCCAGCAGCTTGGCCATAGAGGGTAACACTGAAGCTTTCTTT.

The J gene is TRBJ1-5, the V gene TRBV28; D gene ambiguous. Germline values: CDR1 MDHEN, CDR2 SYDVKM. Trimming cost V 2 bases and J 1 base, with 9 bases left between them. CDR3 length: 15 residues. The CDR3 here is CASSLPERSNQPQHF. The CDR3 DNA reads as TGTGCCAGCAGTTTACCCGAGCGCAGCAATCAGCCCCAGCATTTT.